The clone carrying this TCR beta chain has a count of ten or more. The source of the sample is a study of T cells in Graves' hyperthyroidism and ophthalmopathy. This CDR3 is built from 15 residues. The V end lost 0 bases, the J end lost 1 base, and 11 bases lay between the germline ends. Germline CDR1 is SGHRS and CDR2 is YFSETQ. Amplified regions were TCR beta CDR3 sequences from RNA transcripts. The TCR CDR3 was amplified in a first-round RT-PCR using the HTBI primer set. MiXCR, applied by TCRdb to the multiplex PCR reads, yields one record per CDR3 protein. The data contain hundreds of thousands of distinct CDR3 sequences, roughly an eighth of them singletons.

Sequencing used blood. The chain recombines TRBV5-1 with TRBJ2-7, with D maybe TRBD1 (6 bases). The clonotype was recovered from a young woman with Graves' hyperthyroidism. This chain's CDR3 is CASSLDIGGSYEQYF. Here the CDR3 DNA reads TGCGCCAGCAGCTTGGACATAGGGGGATCCTACGAGCAGTACTTC.